These 11 T cell receptor beta chains originate from one sample sequenced in a study of T cell clones after liver transplantation. This table comes from immunoSEQ multiplex PCR, and its TCRdb copy is limited to in-frame clones, with some not included. This table has around 77,000 clones, roughly 80% appearing once. This material consisted of CD4+ T cells from blood, taken 12 months after liver transplant. The receptors were gathered from a human patient who received a liver transplant. Some T cells may be transferred from the graft donor.

This clone occurred once. This chain connects TRBV28 to TRBJ1-5; D is unclear. The CDR3 extends over 13 amino acids. Per germline, CDR1 MDHEN and CDR2 SYDVKM. V was pared by 1 base and J by 3 bases, with 4 bases between. The CDR3 DNA sequence: TGTGCCAGCAGTTTATTTTACAATCAGCCCCAGCATTTT. It specifies CASSLFYNQPQHF.

This chain links TRBV19 with TRBJ2-3, with 8 bases aligning to TRBD1. The CDR3 has 16 amino acids. From germline, CDR1 is LNHDA and CDR2 SQIVND (reference sequence). Losses at the gene ends were 6 bases for V and 5 bases for J; bases not matched to a gene: 13. The CDR3 region has the DNA TGTGCCAGTAGCCCGGACAGGGCAAGGGGTGGAGATACGCAGTATTTT. This translates into CASSPDRARGGDTQYF.

V and J are TRBV5-1 and TRBJ2-2; 7 bases align to TRBD1. Trimming at V came to 4 bases and at J to 4 bases, leaving 10 bases not matched to a gene. The CDR3 consists of 16 residues. Germline V CDR1 and CDR2: SGHRS, YFSETQ. The CDR3, as DNA: TGCGCCAGCAGCCTTAACAGGGGCGGTTCCACCGGGGAGCTGTTTTTT. Its protein is CASSLNRGGSTGELFF.

The chain uses TRBV6-6 and TRBJ2-7; 7 positions match TRBD1. Germline loops: CDR1 MNHNY, CDR2 SVGAGI (reference sequence). V trimming: 2 bases; J trimming: 1 base; junction bases outside the gene matches: 8. The CDR3 covers 16 residues. The CDR3 sequence is CASSYDTGALSYEQYF. The CDR3 region has the DNA TGTGCCAGCAGTTACGATACAGGGGCCCTATCCTACGAGCAGTACTTC.

This chain links TRBV6-5 with TRBJ1-4; D is undetermined. Trimming took 2 bases from V and 4 from J, leaving 5 bases between them. The CDR3 has 13 amino acids. CDR1 and CDR2 from the germline V gene are MNHEY and SVGAGI. Here the CDR3 reads CASSYRGNEKLFF. CDR3 bases: TGTGCCAGCAGTTACCGGGGTAATGAAAAACTGTTTTTT.

V is TRBV27 and J is TRBJ2-7; D ambiguous. CDR3 length equals 16 residues. Between the trimmed V and J ends, which lost 4 bases and 4 bases, there was a span of 20 bases. From germline, CDR1 is MNHEY and CDR2 SMNVEV (reference sequence). For the CDR3, the DNA is TGTGCCAGCAGTTCTCCCCTCCGGGTCCGCCCATACGAGCAGTACTTC. Translation: CASSSPLRVRPYEQYF.

The chain couples TRBV6-5 to TRBJ2-7, with D unresolved. The CDR3 totals 13 residues. With 6 bases removed from V and 6 bases from J, the gap between germline ends came to 15 bases. The germline V gene encodes CDR1 MNHEY and CDR2 SVGAGI. The CDR3, as DNA: TGTGCCAGCAGCCCGAAACTATCACGCGAGCAGTACTTC. Amino acid sequence: CASSPKLSREQYF.

This chain links TRBV2 with TRBJ2-2; 9 bases line up with TRBD2. V shed 7 bases, J shed 6 bases, and the junction held 9 bases outside the gene matches. Germline V gene sequence: CDR1 SNHLY, CDR2 FYNNEI. There are 15 residues in the CDR3. In DNA, the CDR3 is TGTGCCAGCAAGCCTAGCGGGATTTGGTCCGGGGAGCTGTTTTTT. It translates to CASKPSGIWSGELFF. The full variable domain, in which reference TRBV2 and TRBJ2-2 provide the parts outside the CDR3, is EPEVTQTPSHQVTQMGQEVILRCVPISNHLYFYWYRQILGQKVEFLVSFYNNEISEKSEIFDDQFSVERPDGSNFTLKIRSTKLEDSAMYFCASKPSGIWSGELFFGEGSRLTVL.

This clone was counted once. The chain links TRBV28 to TRBJ2-2; 8 nucleotides align to TRBD2. With V trimmed by 5 bases and J by 7 bases, 12 bases remained unmatched. The CDR3 consists of 16 residues. Germline V gene sequence: CDR1 MDHEN, CDR2 SYDVKM. The CDR3 loop reads CASSPPGLVLGGELFF. The CDR3 nucleotides read TGTGCCAGCAGTCCGCCGGGACTAGTTTTGGGCGGGGAGCTGTTTTTT.

The chain combines TRBV7-8 with TRBJ2-3, with TRBD1 identical over 10 bases. The V gene's germline CDR1 is SGHVS and CDR2 FQNEAQ. This CDR3 is built from 18 residues. J was trimmed by 2 bases and V by 3 bases; bases with no gene match: 11. As DNA, the CDR3 is TGTGCCAGCAGCTTCCGGTTACGGACAGGGGGGACCACAGATACGCAGTATTTT. Its protein product is CASSFRLRTGGTTDTQYF.

The V and J genes are TRBV4-3 and TRBJ2-3; 7 positions match TRBD2. Germline V gene sequence: CDR1 LGHNA, CDR2 YSLEER. The CDR3 length is 16 residues. V lost 0 bases to trimming and J lost 6 bases; unmatched junction nucleotides: 9. CDR3 sequence: CASSQEGTMRGDTQYF. CDR3 coding DNA: TGCGCCAGCAGCCAAGAGGGGACTATGCGGGGGGATACGCAGTATTTT.